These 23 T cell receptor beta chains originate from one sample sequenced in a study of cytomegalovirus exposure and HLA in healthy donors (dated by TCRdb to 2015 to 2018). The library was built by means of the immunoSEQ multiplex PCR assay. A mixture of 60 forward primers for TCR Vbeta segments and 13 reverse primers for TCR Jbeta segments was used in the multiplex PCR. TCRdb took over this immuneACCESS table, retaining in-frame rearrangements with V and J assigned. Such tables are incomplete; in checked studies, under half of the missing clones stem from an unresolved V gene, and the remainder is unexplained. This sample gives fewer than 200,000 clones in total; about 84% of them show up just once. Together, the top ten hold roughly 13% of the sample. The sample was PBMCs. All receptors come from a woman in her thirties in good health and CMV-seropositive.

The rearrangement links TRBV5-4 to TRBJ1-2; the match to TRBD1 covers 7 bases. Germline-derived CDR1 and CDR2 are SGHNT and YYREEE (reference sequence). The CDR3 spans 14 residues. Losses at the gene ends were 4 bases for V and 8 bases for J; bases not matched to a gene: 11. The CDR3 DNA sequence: TGTGCCAGCAGCCCGGACAGGTTAACATGGGGCTACACCTTC. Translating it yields CASSPDRLTWGYTF.

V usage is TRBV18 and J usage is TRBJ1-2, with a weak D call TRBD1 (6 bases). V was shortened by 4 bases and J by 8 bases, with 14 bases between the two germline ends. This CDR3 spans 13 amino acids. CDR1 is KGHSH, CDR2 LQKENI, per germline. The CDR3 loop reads CASSRETGFGYTF. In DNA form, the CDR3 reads TGTGCCAGCTCACGTGAGACAGGCTTCGGCTACACCTTC.

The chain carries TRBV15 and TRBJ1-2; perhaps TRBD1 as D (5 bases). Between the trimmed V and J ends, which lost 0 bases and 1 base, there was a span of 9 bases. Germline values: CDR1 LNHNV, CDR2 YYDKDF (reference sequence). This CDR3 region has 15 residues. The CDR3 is CATSREQGINYGYTF. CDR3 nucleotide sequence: TGTGCCACCAGCAGAGAGCAGGGAATTAACTATGGCTACACCTTC.

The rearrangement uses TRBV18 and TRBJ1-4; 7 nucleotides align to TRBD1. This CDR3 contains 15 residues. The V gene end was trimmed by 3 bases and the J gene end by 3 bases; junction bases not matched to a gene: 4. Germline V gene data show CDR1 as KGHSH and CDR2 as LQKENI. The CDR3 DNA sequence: TGTGCCAGCTCACCCCAGCAGGGGGCTAATGAAAAACTGTTTTTT. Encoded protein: CASSPQQGANEKLFF.

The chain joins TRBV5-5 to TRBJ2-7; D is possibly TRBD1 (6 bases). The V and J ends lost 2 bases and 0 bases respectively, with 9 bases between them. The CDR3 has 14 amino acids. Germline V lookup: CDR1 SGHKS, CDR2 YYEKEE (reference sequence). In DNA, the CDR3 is TGTGCCAGCAGCTTACAGGGAAGCTCCTACGAGCAGTACTTC. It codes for CASSLQGSSYEQYF.

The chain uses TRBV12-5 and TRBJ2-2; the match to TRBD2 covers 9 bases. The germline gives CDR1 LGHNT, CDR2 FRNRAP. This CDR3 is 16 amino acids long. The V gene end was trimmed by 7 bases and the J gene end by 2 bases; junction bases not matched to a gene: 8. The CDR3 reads CASVLLAGPNTGELFF. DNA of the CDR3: TGTGCTAGTGTCCTCCTAGCGGGACCAAACACCGGGGAGCTGTTTTTT.

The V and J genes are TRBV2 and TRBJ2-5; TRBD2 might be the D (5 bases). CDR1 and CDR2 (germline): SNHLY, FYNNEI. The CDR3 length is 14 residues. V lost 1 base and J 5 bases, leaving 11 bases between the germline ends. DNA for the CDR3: TGTGCCAGCAGTGAAGAACTAGACTACGAGACCCAGTACTTC. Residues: CASSEELDYETQYF.

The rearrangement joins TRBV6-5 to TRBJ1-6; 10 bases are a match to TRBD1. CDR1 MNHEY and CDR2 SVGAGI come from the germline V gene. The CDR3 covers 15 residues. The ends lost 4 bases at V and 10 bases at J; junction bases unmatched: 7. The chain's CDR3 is CASSSAGTGESPLHF. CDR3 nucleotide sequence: TGTGCCAGCAGTTCAGCCGGGACAGGGGAATCACCCCTCCACTTT.

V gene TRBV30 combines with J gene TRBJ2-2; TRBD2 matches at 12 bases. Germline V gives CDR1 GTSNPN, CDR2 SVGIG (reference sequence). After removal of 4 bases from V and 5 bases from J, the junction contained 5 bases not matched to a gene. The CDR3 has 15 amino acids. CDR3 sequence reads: CAWTSGRARTGELFF. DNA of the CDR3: TGTGCCTGGACTAGCGGGAGGGCCAGGACCGGGGAGCTGTTTTTT.

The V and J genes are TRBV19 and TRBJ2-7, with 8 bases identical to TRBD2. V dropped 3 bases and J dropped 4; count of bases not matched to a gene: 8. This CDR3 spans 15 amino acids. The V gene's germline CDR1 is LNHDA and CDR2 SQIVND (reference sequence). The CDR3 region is CASSIEPGGPYEQYF. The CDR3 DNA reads TGTGCCAGTAGTATTGAGCCGGGAGGGCCATACGAGCAGTACTTC.

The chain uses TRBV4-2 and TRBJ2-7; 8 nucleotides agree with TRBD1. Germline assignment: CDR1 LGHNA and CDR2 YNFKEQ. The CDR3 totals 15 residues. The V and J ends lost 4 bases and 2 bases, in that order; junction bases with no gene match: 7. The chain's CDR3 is CASSRGTGGAYEQYF. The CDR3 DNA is TGTGCCAGCAGCCGAGGGACAGGAGGGGCCTACGAGCAGTACTTC.

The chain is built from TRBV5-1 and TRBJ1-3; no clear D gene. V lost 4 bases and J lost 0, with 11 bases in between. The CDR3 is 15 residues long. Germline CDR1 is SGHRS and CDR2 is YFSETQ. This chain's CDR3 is CASSLPESSGNTIYF. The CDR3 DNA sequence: TGCGCCAGCAGCCTTCCGGAGAGCTCTGGAAACACCATATATTTT. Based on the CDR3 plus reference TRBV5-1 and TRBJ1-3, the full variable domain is KAGVTQTPRYLIKTRGQQVTLSCSPISGHRSVSWYQQTPGQGLQFLFEYFSETQRNKGNFPGRFSGRQFSNSRSEMNVSTLELGDSALYLCASSLPESSGNTIYFGEGSWLTVV.

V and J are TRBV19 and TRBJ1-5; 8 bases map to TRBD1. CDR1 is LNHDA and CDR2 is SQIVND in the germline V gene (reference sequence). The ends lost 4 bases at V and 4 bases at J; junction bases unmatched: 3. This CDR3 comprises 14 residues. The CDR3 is CASSTRQGNQPQHF. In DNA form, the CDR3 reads TGTGCCAGTAGTACCCGACAGGGGAATCAGCCCCAGCATTTT.

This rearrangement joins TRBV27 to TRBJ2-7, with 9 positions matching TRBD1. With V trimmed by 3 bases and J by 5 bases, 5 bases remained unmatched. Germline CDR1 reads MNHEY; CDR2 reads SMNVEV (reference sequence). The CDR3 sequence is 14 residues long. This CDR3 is CASSFTGGYHEQYF. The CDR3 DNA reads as TGTGCCAGCAGTTTTACAGGGGGCTACCACGAGCAGTACTTC.

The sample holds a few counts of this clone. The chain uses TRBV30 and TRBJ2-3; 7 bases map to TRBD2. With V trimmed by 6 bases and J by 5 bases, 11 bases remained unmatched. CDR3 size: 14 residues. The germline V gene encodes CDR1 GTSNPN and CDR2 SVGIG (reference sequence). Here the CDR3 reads CACGMAGDRDTQYF. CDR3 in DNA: TGTGCCTGTGGCATGGCGGGAGACAGAGATACGCAGTATTTT.

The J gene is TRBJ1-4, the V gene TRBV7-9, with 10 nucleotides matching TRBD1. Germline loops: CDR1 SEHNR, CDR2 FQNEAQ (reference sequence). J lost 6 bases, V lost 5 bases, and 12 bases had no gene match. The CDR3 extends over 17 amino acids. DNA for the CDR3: TGTGCCAGCAGCCAGAGACAGGGGGCTGAGGGACATGAAAAACTGTTTTTT. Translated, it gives CASSQRQGAEGHEKLFF.

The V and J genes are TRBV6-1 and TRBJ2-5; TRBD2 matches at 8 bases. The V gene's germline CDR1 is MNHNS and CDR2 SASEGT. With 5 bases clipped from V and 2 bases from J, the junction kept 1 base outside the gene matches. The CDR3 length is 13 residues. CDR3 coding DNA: TGTGCCAGCAGTATAGCGGGACAAGAGACCCAGTACTTC. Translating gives CASSIAGQETQYF.

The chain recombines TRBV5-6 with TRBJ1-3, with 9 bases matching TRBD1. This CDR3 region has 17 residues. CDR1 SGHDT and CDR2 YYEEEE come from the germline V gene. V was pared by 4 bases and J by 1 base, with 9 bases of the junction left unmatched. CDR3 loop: CASSRRDRDASGNTIYF. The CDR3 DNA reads TGTGCCAGCAGCCGCCGGGACAGGGATGCTTCTGGAAACACCATATATTTT.

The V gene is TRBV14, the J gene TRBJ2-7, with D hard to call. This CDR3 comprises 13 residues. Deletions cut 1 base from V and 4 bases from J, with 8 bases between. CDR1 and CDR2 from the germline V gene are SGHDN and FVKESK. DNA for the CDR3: TGTGCCAGCAGCCAAGCAGGTACTTACGAGCAGTACTTC. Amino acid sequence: CASSQAGTYEQYF. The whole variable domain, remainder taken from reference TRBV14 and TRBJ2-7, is EAGVTQFPSHSVIEKGQTVTLRCDPISGHDNLYWYRRVMGKEIKFLLHFVKESKQDESGMPNNRFLAERTGGTYSTLKVQPAELEDSGVYFCASSQAGTYEQYFGPGTRLTVT.

Here the CDR3 DNA reads TGCGCCAGCAGCTTACTGATGAACACTGAAGCTTTCTTT. Protein sequence: CASSLLMNTEAFF. This chain connects TRBV5-1 to TRBJ1-1; D is unclear. The germline V gene has CDR1 SGHRS and CDR2 YFSETQ. The CDR3 has 13 amino acids. Trimming removed 2 bases from V and 0 bases from J, with 5 bases in between.

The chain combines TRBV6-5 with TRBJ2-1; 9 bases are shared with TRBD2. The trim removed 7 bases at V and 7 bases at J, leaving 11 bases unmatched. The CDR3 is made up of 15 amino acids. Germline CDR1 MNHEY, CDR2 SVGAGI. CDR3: CASIRDRLAGNEQFF. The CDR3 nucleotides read TGTGCCAGCATAAGGGACCGGCTAGCGGGAAATGAGCAGTTCTTC.

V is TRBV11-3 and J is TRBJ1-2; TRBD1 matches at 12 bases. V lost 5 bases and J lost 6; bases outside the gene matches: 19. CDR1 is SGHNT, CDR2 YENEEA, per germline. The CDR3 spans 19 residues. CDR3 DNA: TGTGCCAGCAGCCCGGGAAGAAGTGGGACAGGGGGCGCGAGACATGGCTACACCTTC. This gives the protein CASSPGRSGTGGARHGYTF.

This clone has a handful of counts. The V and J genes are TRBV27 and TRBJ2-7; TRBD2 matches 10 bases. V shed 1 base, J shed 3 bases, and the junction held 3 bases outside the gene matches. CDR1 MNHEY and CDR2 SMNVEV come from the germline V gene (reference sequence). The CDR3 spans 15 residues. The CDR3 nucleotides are TGTGCCAGCAGTTTATGGGGACTAGCGCACTACGAGCAGTACTTC. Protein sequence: CASSLWGLAHYEQYF.